This T cell receptor (beta chain) is from a study of blood T cell repertoires in COVID-19. Background on the study: Sample material is recorded as cDNA or gDNA derived from T cells, B-cell-depleted T cells, or PBMCs.

In the original workflow: Reference gene primer amplification gave estimated nucleated cell counts. Repertoires were generated with immunoSEQ multiplex PCR, while TCRdb's copy carries only in-frame clones and drops some. That table furnishes V, J and clone size, whereas the DNA furnished D and trimming. The sample gives roughly 300,000 clones, more than 75% of which show up once; approximately 2.5% is in the top ten. Trimming shortened V by 10 bases and J by 8 bases, and 17 bases separated the two germline ends. Germline V CDR1 and CDR2: SEHNR, FQNEAQ (reference sequence). This CDR3 comprises 13 residues. In assigning cohorts, the study relied on participant-reported clinical history.

The sample was PBMCs or T cells enriched from blood (not recorded which). The receptor was derived from a woman aged 40 to 50 with acute COVID-19. The chain uses TRBV7-9 and TRBJ1-4; D is unclear. CDR3 DNA sequence: TGTGCCACCGCTGGCCTGAGAGGGGAAAAACTGTTTTTT. Protein sequence: CATAGLRGEKLFF.